The 20 T cell receptor beta chains presented below share a single source sample, sequenced in a study of control samples from healthy donors and cancer patients (TCRdb year 2020). Libraries came from the immunoSEQ multiplex PCR assay. TCRdb took over this immuneACCESS table, retaining in-frame rearrangements with V and J assigned. Such tables are incomplete; in checked studies, under half of the missing clones stem from an unresolved V gene, and the remainder is unexplained. This sample lists approximately 15,000 clones; over 70% were detected once. Jointly, the top ten make up 11% of the sample. Sequencing was carried out using PBMCs. Receptor source: a woman in her 70s with colorectal cancer.

The V and J genes are TRBV12-3 or TRBV12-4 and TRBJ2-7, with D unresolved. The V and J ends lost 6 bases and 4 bases respectively, with 10 bases between them. The CDR3 is made up of 12 amino acids. The CDR3 region has the DNA TGTGCCAGCAGCTTGTTCGGGTACGAGCAGTACTTC. This sequence encodes CASSLFGYEQYF.

The chain combines TRBV30 with TRBJ2-5, with 8 bases fitting TRBD2. From germline, CDR1 is GTSNPN and CDR2 SVGIG (reference sequence). The ends lost 3 bases at V and 3 bases at J; junction bases unmatched: 6. The CDR3 is 14 amino acids. Here the CDR3 DNA reads TGTGCCTGGAGCCGGGGACTAGGGAAAGAGACCCAGTACTTC. Encoded protein: CAWSRGLGKETQYF.

This clone was seen a few times. The chain links TRBV7-2 to TRBJ2-7; D possibly matches TRBD1 or TRBD2 (5 bases each). V gave up 5 bases and J gave up 0 bases, with 14 bases separating them. There are 15 residues in the CDR3. Germline CDR1 reads SGHTA; CDR2 reads FQGNSA. The DNA of the CDR3 is TGTGCCAGCAGCCCGAGCTGGGGGTACTCCTACGAGCAGTACTTC. It specifies CASSPSWGYSYEQYF.

The CDR3, as DNA: TGTGCCAGCAGCTCATACCACACACTCCAAGAGACCCAGTACTTC. Translating gives CASSSYHTLQETQYF. The chain joins TRBV7-2 to TRBJ2-5; D unclear. The CDR3 has 15 residues. CDR1 is SGHTA, CDR2 FQGNSA, per germline. V shed 4 bases and J shed 1 base, with 13 bases lying between them.

CDR3 bases: TGTGCCAGCAGGTGGGCAGGGGGTGGAAACACCATATATTTT. It encodes CASRWAGGGNTIYF. The V and J genes are TRBV7-3 and TRBJ1-3, with TRBD1 identical over 7 bases. V lost 6 bases to trimming and J lost 3 bases; unmatched junction nucleotides: 5. CDR1 and CDR2 (germline): SGHTA, FQGTGA. The CDR3 runs to 14 residues.

This clone was seen only a few times. The J gene is TRBJ2-3, the V gene TRBV6-2 or TRBV6-3, with TRBD2 matching over 7 bases. Germline assignment: CDR1 MNHEY and CDR2 SVGEGT. The CDR3 consists of 14 residues. Trimming cost V 2 bases and J 8 bases; bases outside gene matches: 7. In DNA, the CDR3 is TGTGCCAGCAGTTACGGAATAGCGGGTAGTACGCAGTATTTT. Translating gives CASSYGIAGSTQYF.

The chain recombines TRBV29-1 with TRBJ1-2; 12 bases agree with TRBD1. The germline CDR1 and CDR2 sequences are SQVTM and ANQGSEA. J gave up 11 bases and V 6 bases, and 7 bases lay outside the gene matches. The CDR3 covers 12 residues. The CDR3 sequence: CSVAGTGGAYTF. For the CDR3, the DNA is TGCAGCGTCGCCGGGACAGGGGGCGCATACACCTTC.

V gene TRBV14 combines with J gene TRBJ1-1; 7 bases agree with TRBD1. In germline, CDR1 is SGHDN, CDR2 FVKESK. J was trimmed by 1 base and V by 4 bases; bases with no gene match: 3. The CDR3 runs 14 residues. DNA of the CDR3: TGTGCCAGCAGCCTGGGACAGACGAACACTGAAGCTTTCTTT. The encoded protein is CASSLGQTNTEAFF.

V and J are TRBV29-1 and TRBJ2-7; TRBD1 matches at 10 bases. J lost 4 bases, V lost 3 bases, and 12 bases had no gene match. Germline V gives CDR1 SQVTM, CDR2 ANQGSEA. There are 16 residues in the CDR3. The CDR3 DNA sequence: TGCAGCGTTGAGATGGGGGTGGGACAGGGGAATTACGAGCAGTACTTC. This codes for CSVEMGVGQGNYEQYF.

In this sample, this clone turned up once. This chain connects TRBV7-2 to TRBJ1-2; 10 bases are a match to TRBD1. The CDR3 length is 16 residues. Trimming at V came to 0 bases and at J to 8 bases, leaving 9 bases not matched to a gene. The germline V gene has CDR1 SGHTA and CDR2 FQGNSA. The CDR3 sequence is CASSLASGTGEEGYTF. The CDR3 nucleotides are TGTGCCAGCAGCTTAGCTTCCGGGACAGGGGAAGAAGGCTACACCTTC. Combining the CDR3 with reference TRBV7-2 and TRBJ1-2 gives the whole variable domain GAGVSQSPSNKVTEKGKDVELRCDPISGHTALYWYRQSLGQGLEFLIYFQGNSAPDKSGLPSDRFSAERTGGSVSTLTIQRTQQEDSAVYLCASSLASGTGEEGYTFGSGTRLTVV.

In its sample, this clone was seen a few times. As DNA, the CDR3 is TGCGCCAGCAGCCAAGATCTGCCCCTACGGAACACTGAAGCTTTCTTT. Translation gives CASSQDLPLRNTEAFF. This chain joins TRBV4-3 and TRBJ1-1; D unresolved. Germline values: CDR1 LGHNA, CDR2 YSLEER. This CDR3 is built from 16 residues. The V and J ends lost 0 bases and 1 base respectively, with 12 bases between them.

The rearrangement joins TRBV10-3 to TRBJ1-2; 11 nucleotides align to TRBD1. Trimming removed 7 bases from V and 3 bases from J; junction bases left unmatched: 10. CDR3 length: 16 amino acids. Germline CDR1 is ENHRY and CDR2 is SYGVKD. The CDR3 loop reads CAIKRTGGFSDYGYTF. As DNA, the CDR3 is TGTGCCATCAAACGGACAGGGGGCTTTTCTGACTATGGCTACACCTTC.

The J gene is TRBJ1-2, the V gene TRBV27, with 7 bases aligning to TRBD1. This CDR3 has 17 amino acids. V was clipped by 4 bases and J by 5 bases; unmatched bases: 16. The germline V gene has CDR1 MNHEY and CDR2 SMNVEV (reference sequence). The CDR3 DNA reads as TGTGCCAGCAGTTCCCAATCTTCTTCGACAGGGCGGTATGGCTACACCTTC. Translated, it gives CASSSQSSSTGRYGYTF.

This chain connects TRBV6-2 or TRBV6-3 to TRBJ2-1; D may be TRBD2 (6 bases). CDR1 and CDR2 (germline): MNHEY, SVGEGT. V was pared by 4 bases and J by 0 bases, with 13 bases between. CDR3 size: 16 residues. Written as DNA, the CDR3 is TGTGCCAGCAGTTTTCGGGACGGGAGCTCCTACAATGAGCAGTTCTTC. Its translation is CASSFRDGSSYNEQFF.

V gene TRBV9 combines with J gene TRBJ2-7; 12 nucleotides agree with TRBD1. The CDR3 sequence is 14 residues long. V was clipped by 4 bases and J by 3 bases; unmatched bases: 2. CDR1 and CDR2 (germline): SGDLS, YYNGEE. The CDR3 here is CASSRDRGLYEQYF. The CDR3 DNA reads as TGTGCCAGCAGCCGGGACAGGGGGCTCTACGAGCAGTACTTC.

V and J are TRBV12-3 or TRBV12-4 and TRBJ2-1; 8 positions match TRBD2. V shed 7 bases, J shed 5 bases, and the junction held 4 bases outside the gene matches. CDR3 length equals 13 residues. CDR3 sequence reads: CASKPGGDNEQFF. The CDR3 region has the DNA TGTGCCAGCAAACCGGGGGGGGACAATGAGCAGTTCTTC.

This chain links TRBV19 with TRBJ2-7; 8 bases agree with TRBD1. Germline V CDR1 and CDR2: LNHDA, SQIVND (reference sequence). The CDR3 sequence is 16 residues long. Trimming took 1 base from V and 2 from J; bases not matched to a gene: 7. CDR3 nucleotides: TGTGCCAGTAGTATAGTACCGACAGGGGCCCCCTACGAGCAGTACTTC. It codes for CASSIVPTGAPYEQYF.

The V call is TRBV20-1, the J call TRBJ2-7; no firm D call. The V end lost 3 bases, the J end lost 5 bases, and 14 bases lay between the germline ends. The length of the CDR3 is 13 residues. Germline V gene lookup returns CDR1 DFQATT and CDR2 SNEGSKA (reference sequence). CDR3 in DNA: TGCAGTGCTAGTCTGGCACCCCTTGACGAGCAGTACTTC. Its protein product is CSASLAPLDEQYF.

This clone turned up a few times. CDR3 sequence: CAAGEDNSPLHF. CDR3 in DNA: TGTGCCGCAGGGGAGGACAATTCACCCCTCCACTTT. The chain uses TRBV7-9 and TRBJ1-6; D is perhaps TRBD1 (6 bases). The germline V gene encodes CDR1 SEHNR and CDR2 FQNEAQ (reference sequence). This CDR3 is built from 12 residues. V lost 11 bases and J 7 bases, leaving 12 bases between the germline ends.

V and J are TRBV7-3 and TRBJ2-5, with 8 bases matching TRBD1. The CDR3 sequence is 10 residues long. V was pared by 8 bases and J by 9 bases, with 2 bases of the junction left unmatched. Germline V CDR1 and CDR2: SGHTA, FQGTGA. CDR3 nucleotides: TGTGCCAGCCAGGGACAGGCCCAGTACTTC. Encoded protein: CASQGQAQYF.